The T cell receptor (beta chain) described here comes from a study of CD8 T cells in ankylosing spondylitis. This clonotype was picked up many times. The CDR3 length is 17 residues. With 3 bases clipped from V and 1 base from J, the junction kept 4 bases outside the gene matches. Germline V CDR1 and CDR2: KGHDR, SFDVKD. TCRdb called the 5' RACE reads again in MiXCR, with one record for every CDR3 protein. Of roughly 100,000 distinct CDR3 sequences listed, 8% to 10% are singletons. This rearrangement joins TRBV24-1 to TRBJ2-1; 11 bases match TRBD1. The receptor was derived from a male donor with ankylosing spondylitis or in good health (not recorded which). The sequenced sample was blood, either unsorted or a sorted T cell fraction (not recorded which). The CDR3 loop is CATSDRGQGVSYNEQFF. CDR3 nucleotides: TGTGCCACCAGTGATCGGGGACAGGGGGTTTCCTACAATGAGCAGTTCTTC.